Listed below are T cell receptor beta chains from one sample, sequenced in a study of cytomegalovirus exposure and HLA in healthy donors. Clones were read by immunoSEQ multiplex PCR, and TCRdb kept only the in-frame ones, dropping some. The sample yields 70,000 or so clones, over 60% seen once. Sequenced sample: PBMCs. The receptors originated from a woman in her 50s in good health and CMV-seronegative. Each CDR3 is given with its conserved first and last residue. Fields, in order: J gene, clone size, V gene, D gene, CDR3 DNA, CDR3 protein. The D gene is left open where the match is weak. Expanded clones are given a class, and other clones once, few, many or no size at all.

>TRBJ2-1|few|TRBV5-1|TRBD2
TGCGCCAGCTCCGGCGGGGGTAGCGGGAGGGGTGAGCAGTTCTTC
CASSGGGSGRGEQFF
>TRBJ2-7|-|TRBV2|TRBD2
TGTGCCAGTGCTAGCGGGAGGTACGAGCAGTACTTC
CASASGRYEQYF
>TRBJ1-2|medium-sized|TRBV28|-
TGTGCCAGCAGGGTCCCTTCGGGGTTTGGCGGCTACACCTTC
CASRVPSGFGGYTF
>TRBJ1-2|-|TRBV27|-
TGTGCCAGCAGTTCAATTACAGGGAACTATGGCTACACCTTC
CASSSITGNYGYTF
>TRBJ1-4|once|TRBV25-1|-
TGTGCCAGCAGTGAACAAAGGAGTGAAAAACTGTTTTTT
CASSEQRSEKLFF
>TRBJ2-7|-|TRBV9|-
TGTGCCAGCAGCGTTTCCCCACAGGGCCGCTACGAGCAGTACTTC
CASSVSPQGRYEQYF
>TRBJ2-6|-|TRBV2|-
TGTGCCAGCAGTGAGGGGCTGAGCTCTGGGGCCAACGTCCTGACTTTC
CASSEGLSSGANVLTF
>TRBJ1-3|-|TRBV9|TRBD1
TGTGCCAGCAGCGATGACAGGGGTGGAAACACCATATATTTT
CASSDDRGGNTIYF
>TRBJ2-3|-|TRBV5-4|-
TGTGCCAGCAGCCTACGGGACTTCACAGATACGCAGTATTTT
CASSLRDFTDTQYF
>TRBJ1-5|-|TRBV5-6|-
TGTGCCAGCAGTTTCGACTCCCACGGGTTTTATAGCAATCAGCCCCAGCATTTT
CASSFDSHGFYSNQPQHF
>TRBJ2-6|few|TRBV10-3|-
TGTGCCATCAGCAACCCTGAGGACAGCTCTGGGGCCAACGTCCTGACTTTC
CAISNPEDSSGANVLTF
>TRBJ2-7|-|TRBV4-1|TRBD1
TGCGCCAGCAGCCAAGGTGCAGGACAGGGCAACTACGAGCAGTACTTC
CASSQGAGQGNYEQYF
>TRBJ2-1|few|TRBV5-1|TRBD1
TGCGCCAGCAGCCCCCGACAGGGTTCCTCCTACAATGAGCAGTTCTTC
CASSPRQGSSYNEQFF
>TRBJ1-2|few|TRBV6-5|-
TGTGCCAGCAGTCGCCTAGGGGGTGGCTACACCTTC
CASSRLGGGYTF
>TRBJ2-7|once|TRBV6-5|TRBD1
TGTGCCAGCAGTCCCGGACAGGGTGGCTACGAGCAGTACTTC
CASSPGQGGYEQYF
>TRBJ2-5|few|TRBV2|-
TGTGCCAGCAGTGAAGGGAGAGGGACCCAGTACTTC
CASSEGRGTQYF
>TRBJ1-1|-|TRBV9|TRBD1
TGTGCCAGCAGCGTAGCGGTACAGGGGGCGAACACTGAAGCTTTCTTT
CASSVAVQGANTEAFF
>TRBJ1-1|-|TRBV11-2|-
TGTGCCAGCAGCTTTCAGGGGCCAACGACTGAAGCTTTCTTT
CASSFQGPTTEAFF
>TRBJ2-5|few|TRBV15|TRBD1
TGTGCCACCAGCAGAGAACAGGGGGCAGAGACCCAGTACTTC
CATSREQGAETQYF
>TRBJ1-5|-|TRBV5-8|-
TGTGCCAGCAGCTCCCCCCCGGATCAGCCCCAGCATTTT
CASSSPPDQPQHF
>TRBJ2-1|-|TRBV5-1|-
TGCGCCAGCAGCTTGGAACCCTCGAGCGGGGAGCAGTTCTTC
CASSLEPSSGEQFF
>TRBJ2-4|-|TRBV30|-
TGTGCCTGGTCCCGGGAAAACATTCAGTACTTC
CAWSRENIQYF
>TRBJ1-1|-|TRBV28|-
TGTGCCAGCAGCGTCCGGGGAGGCACTGAAGCTTTCTTT
CASSVRGGTEAFF
>TRBJ2-7|few|TRBV2|-
TGTGCCAGCAATCTAGTATTCTCCTACGAGCAGTACTTC
CASNLVFSYEQYF
>TRBJ1-4|few|TRBV5-1|-
TGCGCCAGCAGCTCTAATAATCAGGGTATTGGCGAAAAACTGTTTTTT
CASSSNNQGIGEKLFF
>TRBJ2-3|-|TRBV6-5|TRBD2
TGTGCCAGCAGTAGCGGGAGGGCCGCAGATACGCAGTATTTT
CASSSGRAADTQYF
>TRBJ2-7|-|TRBV4-2|TRBD1
TGTGCCAGCAGCCACCAGGGACAGGGCTACGAGCAGTACTTC
CASSHQGQGYEQYF
>TRBJ2-1|-|TRBV5-1|-
TGCGCCAGCAGCCCGACGACGGGGGTACCTGAGCAGTTCTTC
CASSPTTGVPEQFF
>TRBJ2-3|-|TRBV7-2|-
TGTGCCAGCAGCTTAGAGGGGTGGGGCACAGATACGCAGTATTTT
CASSLEGWGTDTQYF